In this sample, the clone carrying this T cell receptor (beta chain) turned up many times. Its specificity is unknown. This record belongs to a study of identical twins. General study findings and limits: Out-of-frame beta chain sequences displayed weaker excess sharing between twins. Model-predicted out-of-frame TCR alpha sharing fell below observed values in monozygotic twins.

The CDR3 contains 13 residues. The ends lost 3 bases at V and 5 bases at J; junction bases unmatched: 0. With template switching, a universal primer site was added, and the cDNA carried unique molecular identifiers. One entry per CDR3 protein results from TCRdb running MiXCR on the 5' RACE reads. The table lists fewer than 800,000 distinct CDR3 sequences, under 8.5% of them singletons, with 1.6% in the top ten. Only healthy Caucasians were included as donors. These same records also appear under a second study, on yellow fever vaccine responses in identical twins.

The source of this sequence is a woman aged 18-35 years in good health. Sequencing was carried out using PBMCs. V is TRBV12-3 or TRBV12-4 and J is TRBJ2-7, with 11 bases fitting TRBD1. The CDR3 loop reads CASSLDRGHEQYF. CDR3 DNA: TGTGCCAGCAGTTTGGACAGGGGGCACGAGCAGTACTTC.